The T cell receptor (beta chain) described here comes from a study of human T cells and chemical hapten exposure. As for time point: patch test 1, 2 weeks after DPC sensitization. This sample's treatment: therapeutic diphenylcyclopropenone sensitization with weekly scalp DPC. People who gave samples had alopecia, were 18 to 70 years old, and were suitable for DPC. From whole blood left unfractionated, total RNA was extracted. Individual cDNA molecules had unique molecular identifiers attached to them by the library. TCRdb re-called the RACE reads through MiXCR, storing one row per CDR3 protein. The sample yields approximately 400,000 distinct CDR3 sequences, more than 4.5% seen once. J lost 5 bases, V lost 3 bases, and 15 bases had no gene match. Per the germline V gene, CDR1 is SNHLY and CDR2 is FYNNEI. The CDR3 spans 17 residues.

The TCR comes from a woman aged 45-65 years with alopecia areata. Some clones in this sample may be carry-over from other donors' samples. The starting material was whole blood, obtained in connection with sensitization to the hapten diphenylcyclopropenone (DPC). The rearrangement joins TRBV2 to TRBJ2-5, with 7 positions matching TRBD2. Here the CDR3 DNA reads TGTGCCAGCAGTGAGGCTCGGCTAGCGGTAGTAGGGGAGACCCAGTACTTC. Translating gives CASSEARLAVVGETQYF.